One and the same sample provided the 24 T cell receptor beta chains below, sequenced in a study of T cells in Graves' hyperthyroidism and ophthalmopathy. Amplification of TCR beta CDR3 regions used RNA as the template. First-round RT-PCR with HTBI primers amplified the TCR CDR3 region. Via MiXCR, TCRdb re-called the multiplex PCR reads, giving one row per CDR3 protein. The sample has about 350,000 distinct CDR3 sequences, 15% to 20% seen once. Sequences were obtained from blood. These receptors were collected from a woman aged 40 to 50 with Graves' ophthalmopathy.

This clonotype was counted many times. This chain joins TRBV6-5 and TRBJ1-3, with D possibly matching TRBD1 (6 bases). Germline lookup yields CDR1 MNHEY and CDR2 SVGAGI. Trimming shortened V by 3 bases and J by 0 bases, and 15 bases separated the two germline ends. The length of the CDR3 is 17 residues. The CDR3, as DNA: TGTGCCAGCAGTTATTCAAGACAGGCTTACTCTGGAAACACCATATATTTT. It translates to CASSYSRQAYSGNTIYF.

This clonotype was seen at least ten times. The rearrangement joins TRBV11-2 to TRBJ2-7, with D possibly being TRBD1 (6 bases). CDR3 length: 13 amino acids. Germline V gene sequence: CDR1 SGHAT, CDR2 FQNNGV. V dropped 5 bases and J dropped 6 bases, with 14 bases sitting between them. This chain's CDR3 is CASSLHRDGEQYF. CDR3 nucleotide sequence: TGTGCCAGCAGCCTACACAGGGACGGCGAGCAGTACTTC.

This clonotype turned up a few times. J is TRBJ1-5 and V is TRBV19; tentative D call: TRBD1 (6 bases). Deletions cut 3 bases from V and 6 bases from J, with 18 bases between. The CDR3 extends over 16 amino acids. CDR1 is LNHDA and CDR2 is SQIVND in the germline V gene (reference sequence). The DNA for the CDR3 is TGTGCCAGTAGTATTCCCTCGGGGGGCGCGATTCAGCCCCAGCATTTT. Protein sequence: CASSIPSGGAIQPQHF.

This clonotype was found many times. The rearrangement joins TRBV28 to TRBJ2-7; no reliable D call. This CDR3 has 10 residues. CDR1 and CDR2 from the germline V gene are MDHEN and SYDVKM. V lost 5 bases and J 7 bases, leaving 6 bases between the germline ends. Here the CDR3 DNA reads TGTGCCAGCAGTCGGTTTGAGCAGTACTTC. Its protein product is CASSRFEQYF.

In its sample, this clonotype was seen many times. V usage is TRBV6-1 and J usage is TRBJ1-1; D gene unclear. The ends were cut back, 2 bases at V and 3 bases at J, with 7 bases in the middle. This CDR3 is built from 13 residues. The germline CDR1 and CDR2 sequences are MNHNS and SASEGT. This CDR3 is CASSEREDTEAFF. The CDR3 DNA reads TGTGCCAGCAGTGAAAGGGAGGACACTGAAGCTTTCTTT.

This clonotype occurred a few times. The J gene is TRBJ1-5, the V gene TRBV4-1; the D gene is possibly TRBD1 (5 bases). The CDR3 spans 16 residues. The V and J ends lost 0 bases and 5 bases respectively, with 14 bases between them. CDR1 MGHRA and CDR2 YSYEKL come from the germline V gene. In nucleotides, the CDR3 is TGCGCCAGCAGCCAAGAAGAGGGCAGGGCCCATCAGCCCCAGCATTTT. Its protein product is CASSQEEGRAHQPQHF.

At least ten counts were recorded for this clonotype. V usage is TRBV14 and J usage is TRBJ2-7, with D possibly matching TRBD2 (6 bases). The CDR3 covers 15 residues. Germline V gives CDR1 SGHDN, CDR2 FVKESK. Between the trimmed V and J ends, which lost 4 bases and 2 bases, there was a span of 15 bases. The CDR3 coding sequence is TGTGCCAGCAGCCGCTCCGGGAGTCTAACCTACGAGCAGTACTTC. It codes for CASSRSGSLTYEQYF.

This sequence joins TRBV2 and TRBJ1-5; tentative D call: TRBD1 (5 bases). CDR1 SNHLY and CDR2 FYNNEI come from the germline V gene. V lost 5 bases, J lost 6 bases, and 14 bases lay in between. The CDR3 extends over 14 amino acids. This CDR3 reads CASSYSRDGQPQHF. The DNA of the CDR3 is TGTGCCAGCAGTTATAGCAGGGATGGTCAGCCCCAGCATTTT.

This clonotype was observed at least ten times. This chain links TRBV7-2 with TRBJ2-7, with 11 bases fitting TRBD1. The CDR3 is 14 residues long. Germline V gene sequence: CDR1 SGHTA, CDR2 FQGNSA. The V and J ends lost 5 bases and 7 bases, in that order; junction bases with no gene match: 7. CDR3: CASSVWDRGGEQYF. As DNA, the CDR3 is TGTGCCAGCAGCGTCTGGGACAGGGGGGGAGAGCAGTACTTC.

This clonotype was seen at least ten times. The rearrangement joins TRBV24-1 to TRBJ2-2, with 7 bases that match TRBD2. The length of the CDR3 is 13 residues. Germline lookup yields CDR1 KGHDR and CDR2 SFDVKD. V lost 7 bases, J lost 4 bases, and 2 bases stayed unmatched. The CDR3 DNA reads TGTGCCACCAGACGGGGGGTCACCGGGGAGCTGTTTTTT. It encodes CATRRGVTGELFF.

This clonotype was seen repeatedly, ten times or more. A read error may account for a junction end that differs from germline. The chain joins TRBV6-2 or TRBV6-3 to TRBJ2-2; D might be TRBD2 (5 bases). This CDR3 has 13 residues. The germline gives CDR1 MNHEY, CDR2 SVGEGT. CDR3 sequence reads: CASRAGGAGELFF. Written as DNA, the CDR3 is TGTGCCAGCAGAGCTGGAGGAGCCGGAGAGCTGTTTTTT.

This clonotype was picked up many times. The chain has TRBV12-3 or TRBV12-4 and TRBJ2-2; D is perhaps TRBD1 (5 bases). V lost 6 bases to trimming and J lost 1 base, with 9 bases between them. The CDR3 loop spans 14 amino acids. In DNA, the CDR3 is TGTGCCAGCAGCCGACAGATGAACACCGGGGAGCTGTTTTTT. This sequence encodes CASSRQMNTGELFF.

This clonotype was recorded many times. The chain combines TRBV19 with TRBJ2-2; 14 bases are shared with TRBD2. With V trimmed by 7 bases and J by 7 bases, 5 bases remained unmatched. The germline gives CDR1 LNHDA, CDR2 SQIVND (reference sequence). The CDR3 extends over 15 amino acids. The CDR3 sequence: CASMGLAGEGGELFF. In DNA form, the CDR3 reads TGTGCCAGTATGGGACTAGCGGGAGAAGGCGGGGAGCTGTTTTTT.

Ten or more counts support this clonotype. The DNA for the CDR3 is TGTGCCTGGAGCGCAAGACTGTCGGGCGACACCTTC. It codes for CAWSARLSGDTF. This rearrangement joins TRBV30 to TRBJ1-2, with no clear D. Germline values: CDR1 GTSNPN, CDR2 SVGIG (reference sequence). V lost 3 bases, J lost 12 bases, and 17 bases lay in between. This CDR3 has 12 residues.

This clonotype was observed at least ten times. V usage is TRBV10-3 and J usage is TRBJ1-1; D is possibly TRBD1 (6 bases). V was cut by 8 bases and J by 5 bases, with 12 bases left in between. The CDR3 is made up of 12 amino acids. Looked up from germline, CDR1 is ENHRY and CDR2 is SYGVKD. CDR3 amino acids: CAIGRGGTEAFF. CDR3 DNA: TGTGCCATCGGGAGGGGGGGGACTGAAGCTTTCTTT.

This clonotype has at least ten counts. The chain is built from TRBV6-2 or TRBV6-3 and TRBJ1-1; unclear D gene. The V and J ends lost 5 bases and 1 base respectively, with 17 bases between them. This CDR3 has 16 residues. Germline V gene data show CDR1 as MNHEY and CDR2 as SVGEGT. The CDR3 reads CASSPLQHRGNTEAFF. The CDR3 coding sequence is TGTGCCAGCAGTCCCCTCCAGCACCGGGGGAACACTGAAGCTTTCTTT.

This clonotype was observed many times. The chain couples TRBV6-4 to TRBJ2-3; 7 bases fit TRBD1. Germline V CDR1 and CDR2: MRHNA, SNTAGT. CDR3 length equals 16 residues. V dropped 2 bases and J dropped 4; count of bases not matched to a gene: 9. The CDR3: CASSDDGVTGADTQYF. CDR3 sequence (DNA): TGTGCCAGCAGTGACGATGGCGTTACAGGGGCAGATACGCAGTATTTT.

The table lists this clonotype with many counts. The chain combines TRBV7-2 with TRBJ2-4, with a weak D call TRBD1 (5 bases). This CDR3 spans 11 amino acids. Trimming cost V 10 bases and J 12 bases, with 16 bases left between them. CDR1 and CDR2 from the germline V gene are SGHTA and FQGNSA. Here the CDR3 reads CAIHRGNAQYF. CDR3 DNA sequence: TGTGCCATACATAGGGGAAACGCTCAGTACTTC.

This clonotype was seen at least ten times. This sequence joins TRBV20-1 and TRBJ1-2, with 8 bases fitting TRBD1. The CDR3 loop spans 13 amino acids. V shed 5 bases and J 4 bases; nucleotides not matched to a gene: 6. Germline values: CDR1 DFQATT, CDR2 SNEGSKA (reference sequence). Here the CDR3 DNA reads TGCAGTGCTGTACCCGGGACAGGCTATGGCTACACCTTC. Protein: CSAVPGTGYGYTF.

This clonotype came up many times. The chain has TRBV12-3 or TRBV12-4 and TRBJ2-7; no firm D call. The CDR3 contains 16 residues. The V and J ends lost 1 base and 6 bases respectively, with 19 bases between them. CDR3 nucleotide sequence: TGTGCCAGCAGTTTAGTTCTAAGGTCGGACCAAGGCGAGCAGTACTTC. This translates into CASSLVLRSDQGEQYF.

This clonotype was seen a single time. V gene TRBV15 combines with J gene TRBJ2-7, with a possible D match to TRBD2 (5 bases). V was clipped by 0 bases and J by 5 bases, with 11 bases between them. CDR1 LNHNV and CDR2 YYDKDF come from the germline V gene (reference sequence). This CDR3 is 14 amino acids long. This CDR3 is CATSRDRSGNEQYF. The CDR3 DNA reads as TGTGCCACCAGCAGAGATCGGAGCGGTAACGAGCAGTACTTC. Based on the CDR3 plus reference TRBV15 and TRBJ2-7, the full variable domain is DAMVIQNPRYQVTQFGKPVTLSCSQTLNHNVMYWYQQKSSQAPKLLFHYYDKDFNNEADTPDNFQSRRPNTSFCFLDIRSPGLGDTAMYLCATSRDRSGNEQYFGPGTRLTVT.

The table lists this clonotype with many counts. V gene TRBV15 combines with J gene TRBJ2-7; D perhaps matches TRBD2 (5 bases). The CDR3 extends over 14 amino acids. Trimming took 0 bases from V and 6 from J, leaving 12 bases between them. Germline CDR1 and CDR2: LNHNV and YYDKDF (reference sequence). The DNA for the CDR3 is TGTGCCACCAGCAGAGATCCGCTAGCCCTCGAGCAGTACTTC. Translation: CATSRDPLALEQYF.

This clonotype was seen repeatedly, ten times or more. The rearrangement links TRBV12-3 or TRBV12-4 to TRBJ2-7; TRBD1 or TRBD2 may be the D gene (5 bases each). This CDR3 is built from 15 residues. Trimming shortened V by 5 bases and J by 7 bases, and 21 bases separated the two germline ends. CDR3 in DNA: TGTGCCAGCAGTGGGGGTTCAGGGAGTATCGCGGAGCAGTACTTC. It specifies CASSGGSGSIAEQYF.

This clonotype has ten or more counts. The chain carries TRBV7-9 and TRBJ2-4, with no clear D. V lost 3 bases, J lost 8 bases, and 17 bases lay in between. CDR1 and CDR2 from the germline V gene are SEHNR and FQNEAQ (reference sequence). The CDR3 extends over 15 amino acids. The CDR3 DNA is TGTGCCAGCAGCTTCTTATCGGCCCCCGTGGACATTCAGTACTTC. It specifies CASSFLSAPVDIQYF.